This T cell receptor (beta chain) was documented in a study of cytomegalovirus exposure and HLA in healthy donors. On the study more broadly: The 95 to 150 validation repertoires used a platform that matched the one used for the 600 to 700 first-cohort repertoires, as a later analysis reported.

In the case of this clone: Its target is not known.

Study-wide findings and caveats: The study found most TCR sequences rare, yet found some public TCRs in many donors.

Profiled with immunoSEQ multiplex PCR; TCRdb holds only in-frame clones, not every one. The table has around 56,000 clones, about 92% seen once. The germline V gene encodes CDR1 SEHNR and CDR2 FQNEAQ (reference sequence). This CDR3 has 12 amino acids. Trimming shortened V by 2 bases and J by 9 bases, and 10 bases separated the two germline ends. The chain combines TRBV7-9 with TRBJ1-1; D might be TRBD1 (5 bases). The sequencing sample was made of PBMCs. The receptor was derived from a woman between 18 and 29 years old in good health and CMV-seropositive. The CDR3 loop reads CASSLSPGQAFF. The CDR3 DNA reads TGTGCCAGCAGCTTAAGTCCAGGGCAAGCTTTCTTT.